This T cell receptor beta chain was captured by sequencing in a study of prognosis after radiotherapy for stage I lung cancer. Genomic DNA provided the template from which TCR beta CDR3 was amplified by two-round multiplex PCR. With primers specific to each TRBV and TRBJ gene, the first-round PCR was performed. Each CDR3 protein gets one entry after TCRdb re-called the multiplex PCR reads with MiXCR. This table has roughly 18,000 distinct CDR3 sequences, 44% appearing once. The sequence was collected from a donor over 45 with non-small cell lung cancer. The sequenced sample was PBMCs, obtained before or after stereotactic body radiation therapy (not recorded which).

CDR3 nucleotide sequence: TGTGCCAGCAGCCTAAGCGGAGGCAATCGGGGCTACACCTTC. Amino acid sequence: CASSLSGGNRGYTF. The chain carries TRBV7-2 and TRBJ1-2; D is unresolved. Germline V lookup: CDR1 SGHTA, CDR2 FQGNSA. This CDR3 contains 14 residues. Deletions cut 5 bases from V and 8 bases from J, with 18 bases between.